The 9 T cell receptor beta chains below all came from one sample that was sequenced in a study of T cells in women clearing cervical HPV infection. The data were produced by immunoSEQ multiplex PCR, yet TCRdb's version contains in-frame clones alone and is incomplete. The sample table includes about 19,000 clones. The specimen sequenced was blood buffy coat. All receptors derive from a woman aged 18 to 75 with a cervical HPV16 infection that either progressed to CIN3+ or cleared (not recorded which).

Notes on this clone: The CDR3 end is not reached by the read, which stops 3 residues before it; the germline J gene fills it in. The same CDR3 is also encoded by other DNA sequences in this sample. The V call is TRBV2, the J call TRBJ1-2; 7 nucleotides match TRBD1. CDR1 and CDR2 from the germline V gene are SNHLY and FYNNEI. V lost 3 bases to trimming and J lost 6 bases; unmatched junction nucleotides: 4. This CDR3 comprises 13 residues. The covered CDR3 bases are TGTGCCAGCAGTGATCAGGGGGGTAATGGC. This gives the protein CASSDQGGNG. The CDR3 reads in full as CASSDQGGNGYTF.

As concerns this clone: The read terminates 3 residues ahead of where the CDR3 ends, so the germline J gene completes it. The gene calls are TRBV19 and TRBJ1-5; TRBD1 might be the D (5 bases). The CDR3 runs 15 residues. V was clipped by 0 bases and J by 2 bases, with 8 bases between them. Germline CDR1 LNHDA, CDR2 SQIVND (reference sequence). CDR3 protein: CASSIDREGNQPQHF. CDR3 bases read: TGTGCCAGTAGTATAGACAGGGAAGGCAATCAGCCC.

Details on this clone: The read terminates 3 residues ahead of where the CDR3 ends, so the germline J gene completes it. The gene calls are TRBV9 and TRBJ2-6, with 9 bases lining up with TRBD2. V lost 6 bases and J lost 2; bases outside the gene matches: 6. Germline values: CDR1 SGDLS, CDR2 YYNGEE. CDR3 length equals 16 residues. The sequenced CDR3 bases are TGTGCCAGCACCCAAGGCGGGGGGGCTGGGGCCAACGTC. Protein: CASTQGGGAGANV. The complete CDR3 reads CASTQGGGAGANVLTF.

Worth noting for this clone: The read ends 3 residues shy of where the CDR3 ends; the end is completed using the germline J gene. Other DNA sequences in this sample translate to the same CDR3. The chain recombines TRBV6-1 with TRBJ1-3; D remains unclear. Germline V gene lookup returns CDR1 MNHNS and CDR2 SASEGT. There are 15 residues in the CDR3. V lost 4 bases and J lost 4, with 14 bases in between. The CDR3: CASSAPRGAGNTIYF. The covered CDR3 bases are TGTGCCAGCAGTGCCCCGCGGGGAGCCGGAAACACC.

Points on this clone: The read ends 3 residues before the CDR3 terminus; that terminus is restored from the germline J gene. The chain joins TRBV30 to TRBJ2-3; 10 nucleotides agree with TRBD1. Germline V CDR1 and CDR2: GTSNPN, SVGIG (reference sequence). V trimming: 5 bases; J trimming: 4 bases; junction bases outside the gene matches: 6. The CDR3 has 14 amino acids. CDR3 sequence reads: CAWLPGQGPDTQYF. The CDR3 bases that were read are TGTGCCTGGCTTCCGGGACAGGGGCCAGATACG.

Worth noting for this clone: The read falls 3 residues short of the CDR3 end, and the missing part is taken from the germline J gene. The chain has TRBV5-6 and TRBJ1-1; no clear D. V dropped 2 bases and J dropped 5 bases, with 13 bases sitting between them. This CDR3 has 14 amino acids. Germline assignment: CDR1 SGHDT and CDR2 YYEEEE. The CDR3 reads CASSFWAFRTEAFF. The sequenced part of the CDR3 DNA is TGTGCCAGCAGCTTTTGGGCGTTTCGGACTGAA.

Turning to this clone: Read coverage stops 3 residues before the CDR3 terminus; the germline J gene supplies the remainder. V and J are TRBV5-6 and TRBJ2-2, with D possibly matching TRBD1 (5 bases). CDR1 is SGHDT, CDR2 YYEEEE, per germline. This CDR3 region has 15 residues. V was shortened by 6 bases and J by 7 bases, with 19 bases between the two germline ends. CDR3 DNA, as far as it was read: TGTGCCAGCACCCCCTCGTGGGGCTCAGACGGGGAG. This sequence encodes CASTPSWGSDGE. The CDR3, in full, reads CASTPSWGSDGELFF.

Regarding this clone: Sequencing ends 3 residues short of the CDR3 end; the germline J gene provides the rest. The chain is built from TRBV14 and TRBJ2-2, with 9 positions matching TRBD1. This CDR3 comprises 16 residues. Looked up from germline, CDR1 is SGHDN and CDR2 is FVKESK. The V and J ends lost 2 bases and 2 bases, in that order; junction bases with no gene match: 3. The covered CDR3 bases are TGTGCCAGCAGCCAAACAGGGGGCTTAAACACCGGGGAG. Protein sequence: CASSQTGGLNTGE. The entire CDR3 is CASSQTGGLNTGELFF.

Notes on this clone: With the read ending 3 residues before the CDR3 end, the germline J gene is used to fill in that end. The chain recombines TRBV20-1 with TRBJ2-3; possibly TRBD1 for D (6 bases). Trimming removed 5 bases from V and 2 bases from J, with 11 bases in between. CDR1 is DFQATT and CDR2 is SNEGSKA in the germline V gene (reference sequence). CDR3 length: 13 residues. The CDR3 region is CSALDSNTDTQYF. Partial CDR3 DNA: TGCAGTGCTCTGGACAGTAACACAGATACG.